This TCR beta chain was sequenced during a study of T cell responses to AZD1222 COVID-19 vaccine (dated by TCRdb to the early 2020s). Turning to the overall study: A total of just over 230 trial participants underwent TCR sequencing, of whom 207 received two doses of AZD1222 and around 26 received two doses of the MenACWY control vaccine. Trial participants were enrolled by age into subgroups of 18-55, 56-69 and 70-plus years, and around 150, 28 and 57 TCR-sequenced participants, respectively, were included in these subgroups. The full study reports these points: Participants were mostly white British and included more females than males, and it was suggested by the authors that clonal diversity may have been underestimated. A significant rise in spike-specific TCR breadth and depth was observed after two AZD1222 doses relative to day 0 and relative to MenACWY recipients. Epitopes outside the regions mutated in the B.1.351 and B.1.1.7 variants were reportedly recognized by nearly half of the unique spike-specific TCRs. CD4 TCRs associated with the vaccine covered the entire spike protein, and the dominant responses were in regions 160-218 and 743-854. The 56-69-year group was small, and its depth increase did not reach significance, likely because of low power. Conclusions about previously exposed vaccinees are limited, since just 6 or 7 AZD1222 recipients were seropositive for SARS-CoV-2 at baseline. Because no day 14 peak-response samples were available, the repertoires could be characterized only after the peak T cell response.

Based on the germline V gene, the CDR1 and CDR2 sequences are MNHEY and SVGEGT. The CDR3 runs 15 amino acids, cysteine and phenylalanine included. The CDR3 DNA has 45 bases and is translated from base 1. V is clipped by 3 bases and J by 0 bases, and the sequence between their germline boundaries is 10 bases long. The CDR3 regions of human TCRbeta chains were subjected to immunosequencing. Regarding the original processing steps: Repertoire TCRs were checked for matches against a reference library of SARS-CoV-2-specific TCRs that had been generated using the MIRA antigen-specificity platform. Breadth was defined as the fraction of unique TCRs that were SARS-CoV-2-associated, and depth was defined as the fraction of total T cells that were SARS-CoV-2-associated. Using the MIRA data, every spike-specific TCR was mapped to the spike region that the TCR reacted to and assigned to either a CD4 or a CD8 class. Log10-transformed breadth and depth values were compared by one-way ANOVA with Sidak's multiple comparisons tests. The table was pulled from immuneACCESS by TCRdb, which kept in-frame rearrangements only. Such tables lose some clones; where checked, under half of the loss comes from unresolved V genes, and the rest has no known cause. V and J calls and clone size are those listed in that table; D and trimming were worked out from the DNA. The sample contains approximately 130,000 clones, over 75% of them found a single time. The ten biggest clones cover approximately 8% of the sample.

Read against the paper, the sample's time point label means: about 28 days (+/-7) after the second vaccine dose. Per the publication, the treatment or condition label means: meningococcal conjugate vaccine given as trial control. Vaccinee samples came from UK trials COV001 and COV002, including a single-blind randomized controlled phase 2/3 trial of AZD1222 (ChAdOx1 nCoV-19) in healthy adults. For TCRbeta chain sequencing, PBMC samples from trial participants were taken at day 0 and at day 28 after the second dose. As to this clone: It lacks a known antigen. No base qualities exist here, and no much larger clone lies one base off it.

Rearrangement joined TRBV6-2 or TRBV6-3 to TRBJ2-3; tentative D gene TRBD2, with 5 bases matching. The clonotype was recovered from an adult who received the MenACWY meningococcal vaccine as a control. The specimen was peripheral blood, collected 28 days after the second dose of the MenACWY control vaccine. The DNA is TGTGCCAGCAGTTATTGGGGAGCTAGCACAGATACGCAGTATTTT. Its amino acids are CASSYWGASTDTQYF.